This TCR beta chain was observed in a study of blood T cell repertoires in COVID-19. The overall study: The origin of the acute and convalescent COVID-19 samples was the United States, Italy and Spain. T cells, B-cell-depleted T cells, or PBMCs supplied cDNA or gDNA.

CDR3 size: 14 residues. V lost 5 bases and J 3 bases, leaving 11 bases between the germline ends. CDR1 and CDR2 (germline): SGHNT, YENEEA. In the authors' workflow: Researchers report that nucleated cell counts were estimated from reference gene primer amplification. Libraries were prepared by immunoSEQ multiplex PCR; TCRdb keeps only in-frame clonotypes and omits some of them. The V and J calls and clone size are taken from that table; D and trimming were inferred from the DNA. The repertoire consists of about 210,000 clones, with about 90% occurring once and the leading ten covering approximately 1.2%.

The sequencing input was peripheral blood. The chain is built from TRBV11-3 and TRBJ2-1; D might be TRBD1 (6 bases). This TCR was recovered from a man under 40 with acute or convalescent COVID-19. The CDR3 DNA sequence: TGTGCCAGCAGCCCTCAGGGGAGCTACAATGAGCAGTTCTTC. It specifies CASSPQGSYNEQFF.